This is a list of T cell receptor beta chains from one sample in a study of CD8 T cells in Susac syndrome. TCRdb re-called the immunoSEQ multiplex PCR reads with MiXCR, one entry per CDR3 protein. Altogether approximately 170,000 distinct CDR3 sequences are present, 94% being singletons, with the ten largest covering roughly 0.099%. The sequenced sample was CD4+ T cells from PBMCs. These receptors were obtained from a human donor with multiple sclerosis. CDR3s include the opening cysteine and the closing phenylalanine or tryptophan. The D gene is left open where the match is weak. Clone sizes are given selectively: once, few, many, or a class where the clone is expanded.

>TRBJ2-2|TRBV12-5|-|-
CASGRPGELFF
TGTGCTAGTGGTCGTCCGGGGGAGCTGTTTTTT
>TRBJ1-2|TRBV7-2|few|-
CASGAGSYGYTF
TGTGCCAGCGGCGCGGGGAGCTATGGCTACACCTTC
>TRBJ2-5|TRBV7-9|once|TRBD2
CASSPPPTGGLETQYF
TGTGCCAGCAGCCCCCCACCAACGGGAGGGTTAGAGACCCAGTACTTC
>TRBJ1-2|TRBV2|-|-
CASSDEPNYGYTF
TGTGCCAGCAGTGATGAACCGAACTATGGCTACACCTTC
>TRBJ2-1|TRBV5-1|-|-
CASSTLQGNEQFF
TGCGCCAGCAGCACCTTACAGGGCAATGAGCAGTTCTTC
>TRBJ1-3|TRBV5-6|-|-
CASSGRPGASGNTIYF
TGTGCCAGCAGCGGACGGCCAGGGGCGAGTGGAAACACCATATATTTT
>TRBJ1-1|TRBV29-1|-|-
CSVEVRRTENTEAFF
TGCAGCGTTGAAGTTCGGAGGACGGAGAACACTGAAGCTTTCTTT
>TRBJ2-1|TRBV4-3|-|-
CASSQDRSGPYNEQFF
TGCGCCAGCAGCCAAGATCGAAGCGGGCCCTACAATGAGCAGTTCTTC
>TRBJ2-1|TRBV5-1|-|-
CASSLVGGGFEQFF
TGCGCCAGCAGCTTGGTCGGGGGTGGCTTTGAGCAGTTCTTC
>TRBJ2-7|TRBV19|-|TRBD2
CASSTPTSGSNYEQYF
TGTGCCAGTAGTACCCCCACTAGCGGGAGTAATTACGAGCAGTACTTC
>TRBJ1-2|TRBV6-4|-|TRBD1
CASSGTGGGYTF
TGTGCCAGCAGCGGGACAGGGGGAGGCTACACCTTC
>TRBJ2-2|TRBV10-3|-|-
CAISYIPGELFF
TGTGCCATCAGTTATATCCCGGGGGAGCTGTTTTTT
>TRBJ1-2|TRBV6-2/TRBV6-3|-|TRBD1
CASSLDRSRSGYTF
TGTGCCAGCAGCCTGGACAGGTCCAGGAGTGGCTACACCTTC
>TRBJ2-5|TRBV14|-|-
CATAAVVEYQETQYF
TGTGCCACCGCAGCAGTAGTAGAGTACCAAGAGACCCAGTACTTC
>TRBJ2-3|TRBV30|-|-
CAWKGRRPTDTQYF
TGTGCCTGGAAGGGAAGGAGGCCCACAGATACGCAGTATTTT
>TRBJ1-1|TRBV28|-|TRBD1
CASSLFGQGSNEAFF
TGTGCCAGCAGTTTATTTGGACAGGGTAGTAATGAAGCTTTCTTT